This TCR beta chain was observed in a study of T cell repertoires in cytomegalovirus infection. Whole-study context: Matching HLA type and CMV infection were both indicated by public TCR beta signatures.

Findings of the study overall: HLA-C-restricted CMV-specific TCR beta clonotypes prevailed in the ex vivo response. Of the TCR beta families, the public ones yielded a cumulative frequency that identified carriers of CMV plus the relevant HLA.

As for this clonotype: Its antigen is undetermined.

MiXCR, applied by TCRdb to the reads, yields one record per CDR3 protein. The profile shows hundreds of thousands of distinct CDR3 sequences, 20% to 25% of them singletons. The receptor's source is a human donor in good health (CMV status not recorded). Some clones in this sample may be carry-over from other donors' samples. Source material: CD8+ T cells from PBMCs.

For the CDR3, the DNA is TGCAGCGTTGGTGCGGACAAACATACCGGGGAGCTGTTTTTT. The encoded protein is CSVGADKHTGELFF. J is TRBJ2-2 and V is TRBV29-1; a weak D match, TRBD1 (5 bases). Germline CDR1 is SQVTM and CDR2 is ANQGSEA. V lost 4 bases and J 5 bases, leaving 14 bases between the germline ends. The CDR3 runs 14 residues.